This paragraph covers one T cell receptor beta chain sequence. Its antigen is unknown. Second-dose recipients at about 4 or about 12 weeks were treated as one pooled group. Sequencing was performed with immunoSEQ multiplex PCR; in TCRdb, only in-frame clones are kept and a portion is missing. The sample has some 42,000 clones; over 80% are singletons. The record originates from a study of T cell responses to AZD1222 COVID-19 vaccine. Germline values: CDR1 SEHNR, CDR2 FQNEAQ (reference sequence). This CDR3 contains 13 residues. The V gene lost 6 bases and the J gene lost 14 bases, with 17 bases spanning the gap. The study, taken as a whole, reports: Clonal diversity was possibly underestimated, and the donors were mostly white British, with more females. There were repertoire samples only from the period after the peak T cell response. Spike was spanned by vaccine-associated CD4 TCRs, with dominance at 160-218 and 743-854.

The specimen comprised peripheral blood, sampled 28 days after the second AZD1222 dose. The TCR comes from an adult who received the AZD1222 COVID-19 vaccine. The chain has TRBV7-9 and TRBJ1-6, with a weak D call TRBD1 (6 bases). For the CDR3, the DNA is TGTGCCAGCAGTTCACAGGGAAATGGAGCCCTCCACTTT. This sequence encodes CASSSQGNGALHF.